Following are 14 T cell receptor beta chains from one sample sequenced in a study of blood T cell repertoires in COVID-19. Data came from immunoSEQ multiplex PCR; TCRdb stores just in-frame clones and leaves some out. There are roughly 120,000 clones in the sample; around 90% occur only once, and approximately 5% lies in the top ten. The sample comprised peripheral blood. All receptors come from a human donor in a cohort sampled during active COVID-19.

V gene TRBV4-2 combines with J gene TRBJ2-6; no reliable D call. V lost 0 bases to trimming and J lost 3 bases, with 6 bases between them. This CDR3 spans 15 amino acids. Germline CDR1 LGHNA, CDR2 YNFKEQ. CDR3 amino acids: CASSQDFRGANVLTF. In nucleotides, the CDR3 is TGTGCCAGCAGCCAAGATTTCCGTGGGGCCAACGTCCTGACTTTC.

J is TRBJ2-3 and V is TRBV29-1; 7 nucleotides align to TRBD2. The CDR3 has 15 amino acids. J lost 0 bases, V lost 6 bases, and 9 bases had no gene match. Looked up from germline, CDR1 is SQVTM and CDR2 is ANQGSEA. The CDR3 loop is CSVAWGGASTDTQYF. The DNA for the CDR3 is TGCAGCGTGGCCTGGGGGGGAGCTAGCACAGATACGCAGTATTTT.

CDR3 nucleotides: TGCGCCAGCAGACGGGGGCACCAGACAGGGGAGGGTCAGCCCCAGCATTTT. Translated, it gives CASRRGHQTGEGQPQHF. J is TRBJ1-5 and V is TRBV5-1; 8 bases match TRBD1. The CDR3 covers 17 residues. CDR1 is SGHRS and CDR2 is YFSETQ in the germline V gene. With V trimmed by 5 bases and J by 6 bases, 16 bases remained unmatched.

This chain connects TRBV4-2 to TRBJ2-1; perhaps TRBD2 as D (6 bases). The CDR3 extends over 17 amino acids. CDR1 and CDR2 from the germline V gene are LGHNA and YNFKEQ. V was trimmed by 0 bases and J by 5 bases, leaving 17 bases between them. DNA for the CDR3: TGTGCCAGCAGCCAAGATTCGTTCCTAGCGACCAACAATGAGCAGTTCTTC. It is translated as CASSQDSFLATNNEQFF.

This rearrangement joins TRBV11-2 to TRBJ1-4; no firm D call. Germline assignment: CDR1 SGHAT and CDR2 FQNNGV. The CDR3 sequence is 16 residues long. V shed 5 bases and J shed 0 bases, with 13 bases lying between them. The CDR3 region is CASSLNGGPTNEKLFF. The CDR3 DNA is TGTGCCAGCAGCCTCAACGGCGGCCCAACTAATGAAAAACTGTTTTTT.

The rearrangement uses TRBV28 and TRBJ2-1; D may be TRBD2 (6 bases). Germline V gene lookup returns CDR1 MDHEN and CDR2 SYDVKM. V lost 7 bases to trimming and J lost 3 bases, with 13 bases between them. This CDR3 spans 14 amino acids. CDR3: CASTAGGGYNEQFF. The CDR3 nucleotides read TGTGCCAGCACCGCCGGGGGAGGCTACAATGAGCAGTTCTTC.

V usage is TRBV7-2 and J usage is TRBJ2-7; no firm D call. Germline assignment: CDR1 SGHTA and CDR2 FQGNSA. Trimming pared 5 bases from V and 5 bases from J, leaving 19 bases between. The length of the CDR3 is 15 residues. CDR3 in amino acids: CASSLPDRAAHEQYF. For the CDR3, the DNA is TGTGCCAGCAGCCTGCCAGACCGCGCGGCCCACGAGCAGTACTTC.

The chain links TRBV4-3 to TRBJ2-7; maybe TRBD2 (5 bases). The germline V gene has CDR1 LGHNA and CDR2 YSLEER. Trimming shortened V by 6 bases and J by 4 bases, and 22 bases separated the two germline ends. The CDR3 length is 16 residues. Here the CDR3 reads CASSRSLGETTYEQYF. The CDR3, as DNA: TGCGCCAGCAGTCGAAGTTTGGGCGAGACTACTTACGAGCAGTACTTC.

The rearrangement uses TRBV4-3 and TRBJ2-3, with 12 nucleotides matching TRBD2. Germline CDR1 is LGHNA and CDR2 is YSLEER. Trimming took 0 bases from V and 0 from J; bases not matched to a gene: 7. The CDR3 has 19 amino acids. The CDR3 loop is CASSQDGPLAGGSTDTQYF. In DNA form, the CDR3 reads TGCGCCAGCAGCCAAGATGGCCCCCTAGCGGGAGGGAGCACAGATACGCAGTATTTT.

The genes are TRBV7-2 and TRBJ2-1; maybe TRBD1 (5 bases). The V end lost 2 bases, the J end lost 3 bases, and 8 bases lay between the germline ends. CDR1 and CDR2 from the germline V gene are SGHTA and FQGNSA. The CDR3 length is 14 residues. This CDR3 reads CASSLQGGYNEQFF. DNA of the CDR3: TGTGCCAGCAGCTTACAGGGTGGCTACAATGAGCAGTTCTTC.

This clone has just a few counts. The CDR3 DNA reads as TGTGCCAGTAGACACCAAAGGTCGGGGACTGGTAGCACTGAAGCTTTCTTT. Translation gives CASRHQRSGTGSTEAFF. This chain links TRBV19 with TRBJ1-1; perhaps TRBD1 as D (5 bases). V lost 6 bases to trimming and J lost 4 bases, with 24 bases between them. CDR1 LNHDA and CDR2 SQIVND come from the germline V gene (reference sequence). This CDR3 spans 17 amino acids.

Only one count was recorded for this clone. The chain recombines TRBV3-1 (or the pseudogene TRBV3-2) with TRBJ1-2; 9 bases are shared with TRBD1. The germline V gene has CDR1 LGHDT and CDR2 YNNKEL (reference sequence). The CDR3 covers 16 residues. The junction had 8 bases not matched to a gene; V was cut back by 6 bases and J by 0 bases. CDR3 bases: TGTGCCAGCAGTCGTACAACAGGGGGCCCTAACTATGGCTACACCTTC. It codes for CASSRTTGGPNYGYTF.

This chain joins TRBV14 and TRBJ1-1; no reliable D call. Per the germline V gene, CDR1 is SGHDN and CDR2 is FVKESK. The germline V and J ends were trimmed by 0 bases and 6 bases, with 11 bases remaining between them. The CDR3 runs 14 residues. CDR3 sequence: CASSQDVSVSEAFF. DNA of the CDR3: TGTGCCAGCAGCCAAGACGTGTCGGTATCTGAAGCTTTCTTT.

The chain recombines TRBV29-1 with TRBJ1-3; possible D gene TRBD1, 6 bases. Germline V gene lookup returns CDR1 SQVTM and CDR2 ANQGSEA. V lost 7 bases and J lost 2, with 18 bases in between. The CDR3 runs to 15 residues. CDR3 sequence: CSAPYREWPGNTIYF. CDR3 sequence (DNA): TGCAGCGCCCCATACAGGGAATGGCCTGGAAACACCATATATTTT.